The T cell receptor beta chain under discussion was sequenced for a study of blood T cells in healthy people across ages. Study-wide findings and caveats: Donor CMV status was unknown, possibly confounding expanded clonotype changes.

Healthy Caucasian individuals from Russia aged roughly 6 to 90 were enrolled as donors. This clonotype was counted only a few times. Its antigen is undetermined. Trimming took 5 bases from V and 7 from J, leaving 12 bases between them. CDR1 and CDR2 (germline): DFQATT, SNEGSKA (reference sequence). The CDR3 is 11 residues long. Next came a second PCR, run for about 6 to 11 cycles, which used a sample-barcoded 5' primer along with a J-beta primer mix. MiXCR, run by TCRdb on the 5' RACE reads, gives a single entry per CDR3 protein. The repertoire has approximately 1,700,000 distinct CDR3 sequences, roughly two fifths of them found once; the top ten carry 23%.

This chain joins TRBV20-1 and TRBJ2-7; D uncertain. This sequence was found in a human donor in good health. Source material: blood. The CDR3 is CSAPALGEQYF. The CDR3 nucleotides read TGCAGTGCTCCCGCCCTTGGAGAGCAGTACTTC.